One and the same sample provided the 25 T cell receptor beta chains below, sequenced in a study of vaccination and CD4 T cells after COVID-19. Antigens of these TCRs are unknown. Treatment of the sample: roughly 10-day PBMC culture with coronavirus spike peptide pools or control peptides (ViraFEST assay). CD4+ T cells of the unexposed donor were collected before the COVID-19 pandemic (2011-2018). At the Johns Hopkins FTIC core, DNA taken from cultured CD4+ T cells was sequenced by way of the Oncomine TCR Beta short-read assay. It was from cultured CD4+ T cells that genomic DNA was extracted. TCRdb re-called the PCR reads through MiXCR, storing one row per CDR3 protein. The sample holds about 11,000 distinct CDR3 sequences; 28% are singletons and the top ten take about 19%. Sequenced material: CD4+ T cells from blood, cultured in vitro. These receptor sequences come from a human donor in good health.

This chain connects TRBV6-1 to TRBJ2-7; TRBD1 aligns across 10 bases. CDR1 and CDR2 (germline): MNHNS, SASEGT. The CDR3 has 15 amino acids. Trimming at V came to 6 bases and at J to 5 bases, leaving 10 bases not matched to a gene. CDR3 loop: CASRVVGTGANEQYF. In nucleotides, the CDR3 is TGTGCCAGCAGAGTGGTCGGGACAGGGGCTAACGAGCAGTACTTC.

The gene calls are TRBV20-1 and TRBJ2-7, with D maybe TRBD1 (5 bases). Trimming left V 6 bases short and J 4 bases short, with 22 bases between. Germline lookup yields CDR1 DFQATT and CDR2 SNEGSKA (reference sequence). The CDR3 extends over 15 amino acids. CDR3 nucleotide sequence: TGCAGTGCCCCCCCCTCGGCCCCAGCAGGGTACGAGCAGTACTTC. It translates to CSAPPSAPAGYEQYF.

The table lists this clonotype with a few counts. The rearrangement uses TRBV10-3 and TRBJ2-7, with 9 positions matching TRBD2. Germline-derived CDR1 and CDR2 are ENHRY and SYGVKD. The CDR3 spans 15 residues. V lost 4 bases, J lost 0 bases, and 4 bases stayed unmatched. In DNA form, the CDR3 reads TGTGCCATCAGTGGGGCTAGCGGGGTCTCCTACGAGCAGTACTTC. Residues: CAISGASGVSYEQYF.

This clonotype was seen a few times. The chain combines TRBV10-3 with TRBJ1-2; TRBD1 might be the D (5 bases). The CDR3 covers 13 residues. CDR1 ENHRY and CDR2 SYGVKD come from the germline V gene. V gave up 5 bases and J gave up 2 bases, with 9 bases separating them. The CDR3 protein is CAISLQANYGYTF. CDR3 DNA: TGTGCCATCAGTCTACAGGCCAACTATGGCTACACCTTC.

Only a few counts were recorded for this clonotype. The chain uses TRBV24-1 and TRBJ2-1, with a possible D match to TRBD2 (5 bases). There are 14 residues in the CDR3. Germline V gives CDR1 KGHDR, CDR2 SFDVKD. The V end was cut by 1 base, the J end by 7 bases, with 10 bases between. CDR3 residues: CATSDFPPGNEQFF. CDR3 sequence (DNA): TGTGCCACCAGTGATTTCCCCCCGGGGAATGAGCAGTTCTTC.

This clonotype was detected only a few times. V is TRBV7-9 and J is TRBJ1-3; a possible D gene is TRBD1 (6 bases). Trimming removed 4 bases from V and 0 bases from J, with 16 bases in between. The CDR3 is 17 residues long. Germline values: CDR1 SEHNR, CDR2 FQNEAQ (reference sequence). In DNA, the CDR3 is TGTGCCAGCAGCTGGCCTCGGGGGGCTGCCTCTGGAAACACCATATATTTT. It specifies CASSWPRGAASGNTIYF.

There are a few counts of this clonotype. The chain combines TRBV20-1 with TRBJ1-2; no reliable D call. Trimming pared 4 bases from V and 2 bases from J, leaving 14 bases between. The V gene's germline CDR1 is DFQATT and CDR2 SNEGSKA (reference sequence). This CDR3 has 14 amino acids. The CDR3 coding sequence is TGCAGTGCTACCATTTGGGGAGGGAACTATGGCTACACCTTC. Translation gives CSATIWGGNYGYTF.

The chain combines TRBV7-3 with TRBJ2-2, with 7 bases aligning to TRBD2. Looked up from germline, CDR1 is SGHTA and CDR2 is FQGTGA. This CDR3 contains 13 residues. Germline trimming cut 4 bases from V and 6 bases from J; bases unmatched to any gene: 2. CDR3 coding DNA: TGTGCCAGCAGCTACGGACTAGCCGGGGAGCTGTTTTTT. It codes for CASSYGLAGELFF.

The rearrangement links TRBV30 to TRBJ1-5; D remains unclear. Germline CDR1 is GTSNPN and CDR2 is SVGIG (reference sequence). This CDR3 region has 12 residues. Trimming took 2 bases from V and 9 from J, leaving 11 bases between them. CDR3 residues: CAWSTLLGPQHF. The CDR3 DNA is TGTGCCTGGAGTACCCTGCTTGGGCCCCAGCATTTT.

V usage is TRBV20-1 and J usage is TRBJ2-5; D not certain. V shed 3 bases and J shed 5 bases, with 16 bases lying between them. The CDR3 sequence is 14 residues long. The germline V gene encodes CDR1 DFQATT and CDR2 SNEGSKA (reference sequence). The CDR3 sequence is CSARGSPSLETQYF. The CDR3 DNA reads TGCAGTGCTAGGGGCAGCCCCTCTTTGGAGACCCAGTACTTC.

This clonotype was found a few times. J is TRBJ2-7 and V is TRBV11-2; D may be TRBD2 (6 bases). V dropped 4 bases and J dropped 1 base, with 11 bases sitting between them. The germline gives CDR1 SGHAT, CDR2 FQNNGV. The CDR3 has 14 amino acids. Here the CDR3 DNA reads TGTGCCAGCAGCTCCGGAGGGACTTCCTACGAGCAGTACTTC. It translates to CASSSGGTSYEQYF.

The CDR3 nucleotides are TGCAGTGCTAGAGATCCCCCCCGGGAGCGTACTAGCTCCTACAATGAGCAGTTCTTC. Protein product: CSARDPPRERTSSYNEQFF. The gene calls are TRBV20-1 and TRBJ2-1, with D maybe TRBD2 (6 bases). The V and J ends lost 0 bases and 0 bases respectively, with 21 bases between them. Germline loops: CDR1 DFQATT, CDR2 SNEGSKA (reference sequence). The CDR3 length is 19 residues.

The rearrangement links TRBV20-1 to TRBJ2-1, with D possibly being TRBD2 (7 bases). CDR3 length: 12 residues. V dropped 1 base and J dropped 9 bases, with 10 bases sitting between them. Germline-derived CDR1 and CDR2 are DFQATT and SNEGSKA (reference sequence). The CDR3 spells CSARVGGREQFF. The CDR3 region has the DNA TGCAGTGCTAGAGTGGGGGGGCGTGAGCAGTTCTTC.

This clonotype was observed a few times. The CDR3 nucleotides are TGTGCCAGCAGCCAAGATAAGGCAGGCAGGGGCTACACCTTC. Translating it yields CASSQDKAGRGYTF. The gene calls are TRBV4-2 and TRBJ1-2; D is ambiguous. Germline values: CDR1 LGHNA, CDR2 YNFKEQ. V was pared by 0 bases and J by 8 bases, with 13 bases between. The CDR3 totals 14 residues.

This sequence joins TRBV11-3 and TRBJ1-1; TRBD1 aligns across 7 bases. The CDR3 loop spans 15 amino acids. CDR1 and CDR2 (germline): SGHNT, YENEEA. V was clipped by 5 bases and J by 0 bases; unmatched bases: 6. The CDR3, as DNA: TGTGCCAGCAGCCAAGGGACAGCAATGAACACTGAAGCTTTCTTT. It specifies CASSQGTAMNTEAFF.

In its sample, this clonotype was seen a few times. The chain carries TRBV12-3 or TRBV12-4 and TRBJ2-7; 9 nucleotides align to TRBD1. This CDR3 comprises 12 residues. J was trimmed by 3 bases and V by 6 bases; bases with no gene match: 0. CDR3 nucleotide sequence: TGTGCCAGCAGGGGACAGGGCTACGAGCAGTACTTC. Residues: CASRGQGYEQYF.

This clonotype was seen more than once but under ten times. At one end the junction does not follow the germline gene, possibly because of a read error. CDR3 region: CASTTQGANYGYTF. The DNA for the CDR3 is TGTGCCAGCACGACGCAGGGGGCTAATTATGGCTACACCTTC. The V gene is TRBV2, the J gene TRBJ1-2; 8 nucleotides align to TRBD1. Germline V gives CDR1 SNHLY, CDR2 FYNNEI. This CDR3 spans 14 amino acids.

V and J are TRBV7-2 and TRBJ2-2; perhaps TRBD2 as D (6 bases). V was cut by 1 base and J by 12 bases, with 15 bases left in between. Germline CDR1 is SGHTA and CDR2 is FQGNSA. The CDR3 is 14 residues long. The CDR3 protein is CASSLELAQPKLFF. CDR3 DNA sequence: TGTGCCAGCAGCTTAGAGCTAGCGCAGCCAAAGCTGTTTTTT.

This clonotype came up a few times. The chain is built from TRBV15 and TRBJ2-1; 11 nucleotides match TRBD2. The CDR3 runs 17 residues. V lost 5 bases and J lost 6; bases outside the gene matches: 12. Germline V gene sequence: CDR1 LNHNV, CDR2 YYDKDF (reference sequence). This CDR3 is CATSPRTSGHLGNEQFF. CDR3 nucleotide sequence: TGTGCCACCAGCCCCCGGACTAGCGGGCACCTCGGCAATGAGCAGTTCTTC.

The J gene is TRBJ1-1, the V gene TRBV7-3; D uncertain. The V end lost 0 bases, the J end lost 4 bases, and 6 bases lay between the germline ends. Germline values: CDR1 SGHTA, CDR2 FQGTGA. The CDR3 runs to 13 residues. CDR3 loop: CASSLTSSTEAFF. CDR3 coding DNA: TGTGCCAGCAGCTTAACATCCAGCACTGAAGCTTTCTTT.

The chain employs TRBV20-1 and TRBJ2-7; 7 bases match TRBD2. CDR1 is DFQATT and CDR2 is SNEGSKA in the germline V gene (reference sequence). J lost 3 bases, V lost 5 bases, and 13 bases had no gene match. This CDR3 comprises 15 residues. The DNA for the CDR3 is TGCAGTGCTCGCGCTCTAGCGGCCAACTACTACGAGCAGTACTTC. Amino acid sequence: CSARALAANYYEQYF.

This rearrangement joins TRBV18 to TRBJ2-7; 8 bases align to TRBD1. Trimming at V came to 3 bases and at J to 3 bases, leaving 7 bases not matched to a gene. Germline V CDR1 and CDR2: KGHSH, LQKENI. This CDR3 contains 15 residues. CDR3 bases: TGTGCCAGCTCACCTAGCGGACAGGGTTTCTACGAGCAGTACTTC. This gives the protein CASSPSGQGFYEQYF. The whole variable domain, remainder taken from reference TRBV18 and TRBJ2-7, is NAGVMQNPRHLVRRRGQEARLRCSPMKGHSHVYWYRQLPEEGLKFMVYLQKENIIDESGMPKERFSAEFPKEGPSILRIQQVVRGDSAAYFCASSPSGQGFYEQYFGPGTRLTVT.

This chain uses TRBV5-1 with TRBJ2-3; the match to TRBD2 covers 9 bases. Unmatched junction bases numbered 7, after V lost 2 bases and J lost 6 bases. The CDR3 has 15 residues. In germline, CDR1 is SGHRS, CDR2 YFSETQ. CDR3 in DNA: TGCGCCAGCAGCTTTGGTAGCGGGAGTTCCGATACGCAGTATTTT. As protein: CASSFGSGSSDTQYF.

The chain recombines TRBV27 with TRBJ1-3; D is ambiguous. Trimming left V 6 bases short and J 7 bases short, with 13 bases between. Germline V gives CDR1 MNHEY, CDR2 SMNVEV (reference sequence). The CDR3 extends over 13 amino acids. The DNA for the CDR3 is TGTGCCAGCAGGCCCCACCCCGGCAACACCATATATTTT. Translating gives CASRPHPGNTIYF.

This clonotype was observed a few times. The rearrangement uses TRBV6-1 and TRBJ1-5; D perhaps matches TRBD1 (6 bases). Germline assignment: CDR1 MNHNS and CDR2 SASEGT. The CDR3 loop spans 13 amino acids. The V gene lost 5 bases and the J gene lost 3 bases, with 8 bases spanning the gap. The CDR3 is CASSRGPNQPQHF. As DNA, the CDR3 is TGTGCCAGCAGTCGGGGGCCCAATCAGCCCCAGCATTTT.